This T cell receptor (beta chain) is drawn from a study of shared clonotypes between healthy human individuals. CDR1 is SGHRS and CDR2 is YFSETQ in the germline V gene. The V and J ends lost 0 bases and 7 bases respectively, with 8 bases between them. This CDR3 comprises 12 residues. Genomic DNA from each subset was divided evenly over several immunoSEQ plates. Some 28,000 T cell genomes (about 280 ng DNA) went into each PBMC replicate. Some clones are missing from TCRdb's copy, which holds only in-frame ones; the method was immunoSEQ multiplex PCR. This table holds about half a million clones, 79% found once.

This receptor was identified in a woman between 35 and 50 years old in good health. Some clones in this sample may be carry-over from other donors' samples. The chain carries TRBV5-1 and TRBJ2-7, with a possible D match to TRBD2 (6 bases). The specimen sequenced was PBMCs. DNA of the CDR3: TGCGCCAGCAGCTTGGCGGGGAGGGAGCAGTACTTC. Protein sequence: CASSLAGREQYF.